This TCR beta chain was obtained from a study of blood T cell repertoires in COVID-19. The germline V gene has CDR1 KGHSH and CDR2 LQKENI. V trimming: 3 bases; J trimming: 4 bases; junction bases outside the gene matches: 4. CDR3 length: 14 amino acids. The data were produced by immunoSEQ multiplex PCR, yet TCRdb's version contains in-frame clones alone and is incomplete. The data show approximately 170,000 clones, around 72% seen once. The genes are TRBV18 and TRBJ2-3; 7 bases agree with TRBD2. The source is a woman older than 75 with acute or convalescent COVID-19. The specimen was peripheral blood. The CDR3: CASSPRESADTQYF. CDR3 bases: TGTGCCAGCTCACCGCGGGAGAGCGCAGATACGCAGTATTTT.